This T cell receptor beta chain was sequenced during a study of blood T cells in healthy people across ages. As for this clonotype: The antigen remains undetermined.

The use of a sample-barcoded 5' primer and a J-beta primer mix characterized a second PCR of roughly 7 to 12 cycles. One entry per CDR3 protein, called by TCRdb with MiXCR from the 5' RACE reads. This table holds roughly 2 million distinct CDR3 sequences, around half found once. General study points: Percentage of naive T cells showed a strong correlation with TCR beta diversity.

Germline CDR1 is MNHEY and CDR2 is SVGAGI. Trimming cost V 10 bases and J 0 bases, with 10 bases left between them. The CDR3 has 13 amino acids. The specimen sequenced was blood. This receptor was obtained from a woman in her thirties or forties in good health. The rearrangement links TRBV6-5 to TRBJ2-4; D not resolved. CDR3 sequence: CATVELAKNIQYF. For the CDR3, the DNA is TGTGCCACAGTCGAACTAGCCAAAAACATTCAGTACTTC.